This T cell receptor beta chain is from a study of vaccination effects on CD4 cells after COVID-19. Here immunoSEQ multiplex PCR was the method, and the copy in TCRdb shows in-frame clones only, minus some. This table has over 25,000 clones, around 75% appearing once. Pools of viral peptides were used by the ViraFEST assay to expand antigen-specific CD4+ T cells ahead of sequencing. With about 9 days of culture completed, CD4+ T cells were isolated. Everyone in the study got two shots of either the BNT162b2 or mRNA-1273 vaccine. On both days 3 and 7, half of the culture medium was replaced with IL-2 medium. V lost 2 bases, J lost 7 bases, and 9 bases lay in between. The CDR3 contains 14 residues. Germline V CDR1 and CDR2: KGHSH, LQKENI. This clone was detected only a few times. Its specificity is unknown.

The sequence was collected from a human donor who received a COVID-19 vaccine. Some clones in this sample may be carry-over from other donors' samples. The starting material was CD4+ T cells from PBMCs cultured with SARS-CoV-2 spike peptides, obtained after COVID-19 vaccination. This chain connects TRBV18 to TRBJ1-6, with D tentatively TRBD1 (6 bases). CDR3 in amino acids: CASSPTGFNSPLHF. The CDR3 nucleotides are TGTGCCAGCTCACCAACAGGGTTCAATTCACCCCTCCACTTT.